Listed below are T cell receptor beta chains from one sample, sequenced in a study of CD8+ T cells in alopecia areata. Clones were read by immunoSEQ multiplex PCR, and TCRdb kept only the in-frame ones, dropping some. The sample has about 150,000 clones; roughly 44% are singletons. Sequencing input: CD4+ T cells sorted from blood. These receptors were taken from a human donor with alopecia areata. CDR3s include the opening cysteine and the closing phenylalanine or tryptophan. D genes are given only for firm matches. For some rows the clone size is stated as once, few or many, or as a class when expanded; others skip it.

j_call: TRBJ1-5
clone_size: -
v_call: TRBV30
d_call: -
cdr3_nt: TGTGCCTGGAACAGGTATAGCAATCAGCCCCAGCATTTT
cdr3_aa: CAWNRYSNQPQHF

j_call: TRBJ2-7
clone_size: -
v_call: TRBV5-4
d_call: -
cdr3_nt: TGTGCCAGCAGCTTGGTTGGGGGTCCCTACGAGCAGTACTTC
cdr3_aa: CASSLVGGPYEQYF

j_call: TRBJ2-2
clone_size: few
v_call: TRBV7-2
d_call: -
cdr3_nt: TGTGCCAGCAGCTTAGCAGTAAGCGGGGAGCTGTTTTTT
cdr3_aa: CASSLAVSGELFF

j_call: TRBJ1-4
clone_size: once
v_call: TRBV30
d_call: -
cdr3_nt: TGTGCCTGGGGGGGAGACACAACTAATGAAAAACTGTTTTTT
cdr3_aa: CAWGGDTTNEKLFF

j_call: TRBJ2-4
clone_size: -
v_call: TRBV30
d_call: TRBD2
cdr3_nt: TGTGCCTGGAGTGGGACTAGCGTGGGGGTACTTCAGTACTTC
cdr3_aa: CAWSGTSVGVLQYF

j_call: TRBJ2-6
clone_size: -
v_call: TRBV9
d_call: -
cdr3_nt: TGTGCCAGCAGCGTAAACCAGGTCTGGACCAACGTCCTGACTTTC
cdr3_aa: CASSVNQVWTNVLTF

j_call: TRBJ2-1
clone_size: -
v_call: TRBV5-4
d_call: TRBD2
cdr3_nt: TGTGCCAGCAGCGCAAGACTAGCTGAGTACAATGAGCAGTTCTTC
cdr3_aa: CASSARLAEYNEQFF

j_call: TRBJ2-4
clone_size: few
v_call: TRBV28
d_call: -
cdr3_nt: TGTGCCAGCAGCCCGCGCGGTCTAGCCAAAAACATTCAGTACTTC
cdr3_aa: CASSPRGLAKNIQYF

j_call: TRBJ1-1
clone_size: -
v_call: TRBV2
d_call: -
cdr3_nt: TGTGCCAGCATAACAGGGCTGGACACTGAAGCTTTCTTT
cdr3_aa: CASITGLDTEAFF

j_call: TRBJ2-3
clone_size: -
v_call: TRBV29-1
d_call: TRBD2
cdr3_nt: TGCAGCGTACGGATAGCGGGAGTCGCGGATACGCAGTATTTT
cdr3_aa: CSVRIAGVADTQYF

j_call: TRBJ2-7
clone_size: few
v_call: TRBV4-1
d_call: -
cdr3_nt: TGCGCCAGCAGCCAAACCTGGGAAGACCTCTACGAGCAGTACTTC
cdr3_aa: CASSQTWEDLYEQYF

j_call: TRBJ1-2
clone_size: -
v_call: TRBV29-1
d_call: -
cdr3_nt: TGCAGCGCCGAAATTGAGTCCTATGGCTACACCTTC
cdr3_aa: CSAEIESYGYTF

j_call: TRBJ2-5
clone_size: -
v_call: TRBV18
d_call: -
cdr3_nt: TGTGCCAGCTCACCTCTCCCGATCGAAGAGACCCAGTACTTC
cdr3_aa: CASSPLPIEETQYF

j_call: TRBJ2-5
clone_size: -
v_call: TRBV12-5
d_call: -
cdr3_nt: TGTGCTAGTGGCATGGGACAACCAAAAGAGACCCAGTACTTC
cdr3_aa: CASGMGQPKETQYF

j_call: TRBJ2-7
clone_size: -
v_call: TRBV29-1
d_call: -
cdr3_nt: TGCAGCGGCCAACGGAGTGGGTACGAGCAGTACTTC
cdr3_aa: CSGQRSGYEQYF

j_call: TRBJ2-5
clone_size: -
v_call: TRBV29-1
d_call: TRBD1
cdr3_nt: TGCAGCGTCCGCAGATGGGACAGGGACCTGGTCCAAGAGACCCAGTACTTC
cdr3_aa: CSVRRWDRDLVQETQYF

j_call: TRBJ1-2
clone_size: -
v_call: TRBV5-1
d_call: TRBD1
cdr3_nt: TGCGCCAGCAGCCAAGGGACAGATGGTGGCTACACCTTC
cdr3_aa: CASSQGTDGGYTF

j_call: TRBJ1-2
clone_size: -
v_call: TRBV7-9
d_call: -
cdr3_nt: TGTGCCAGCAGCTGGAGAACTAACTATGGCTACACCTTC
cdr3_aa: CASSWRTNYGYTF

j_call: TRBJ2-7
clone_size: -
v_call: TRBV6-5
d_call: -
cdr3_nt: TGTGCCAGCAGTGTTTCCGGGACGGGTACCTACGAGCAGTACTTC
cdr3_aa: CASSVSGTGTYEQYF

j_call: TRBJ1-2
clone_size: few
v_call: TRBV6-1
d_call: TRBD1
cdr3_nt: TGTGCCAGCAGTGAAGTCGTCGGAGGGGGCACCGGGCATGGCTACACCTTC
cdr3_aa: CASSEVVGGGTGHGYTF

j_call: TRBJ2-5
clone_size: few
v_call: TRBV11-2
d_call: -
cdr3_nt: TGTGCCAGCAGCTTAGACCGACAGGGAGGGCGGTACTTC
cdr3_aa: CASSLDRQGGRYF

j_call: TRBJ2-1
clone_size: -
v_call: TRBV28
d_call: -
cdr3_nt: TGTGCCAGCAGGACCGGGACTCGAGGGTACAATGAGCAGTTCTTC
cdr3_aa: CASRTGTRGYNEQFF

j_call: TRBJ1-1
clone_size: -
v_call: TRBV7-2
d_call: -
cdr3_nt: TGTGCCAGCAGCTTTTCAGGGATTGAAGCTTTCTTT
cdr3_aa: CASSFSGIEAFF

j_call: TRBJ1-1
clone_size: -
v_call: TRBV18
d_call: -
cdr3_nt: TGTGCCAGCTCACCACTTTCGAACACTGAAGCTTTCTTT
cdr3_aa: CASSPLSNTEAFF

j_call: TRBJ1-1
clone_size: -
v_call: TRBV30
d_call: TRBD1
cdr3_nt: TGTGCGGAGACAGGGGACTTGTCGAGCACTGAAGCTTTCTTT
cdr3_aa: CAETGDLSSTEAFF

j_call: TRBJ2-3
clone_size: -
v_call: TRBV20-1
d_call: -
cdr3_nt: TGCAGTGCCCAAATCACAGATACGCAGTATTTT
cdr3_aa: CSAQITDTQYF

j_call: TRBJ1-1
clone_size: -
v_call: TRBV4-1
d_call: -
cdr3_nt: TGCGCCAGCAGCCGCGCGGAATTGAACACTGAAGCTTTCTTT
cdr3_aa: CASSRAELNTEAFF

j_call: TRBJ2-3
clone_size: -
v_call: TRBV29-1
d_call: -
cdr3_nt: TGCAGCGTTGAATCGTCGGGTAGCACAGATACGCAGTATTTT
cdr3_aa: CSVESSGSTDTQYF

j_call: TRBJ2-3
clone_size: -
v_call: TRBV14
d_call: TRBD2
cdr3_nt: TGTGCCAGTAAGCGGACTAGCGGATTCACAGATACGCAGTATTTT
cdr3_aa: CASKRTSGFTDTQYF

j_call: TRBJ2-4
clone_size: -
v_call: TRBV29-1
d_call: -
cdr3_nt: TGCAGCGTTTCGAGGGTAGGGCCCGGTGACATTCAGTACTTC
cdr3_aa: CSVSRVGPGDIQYF

j_call: TRBJ1-2
clone_size: -
v_call: TRBV6-5
d_call: TRBD1
cdr3_nt: TGTGCCTCCCGGGACAGGGGATTCTATGGCTACACCTTC
cdr3_aa: CASRDRGFYGYTF

j_call: TRBJ1-5
clone_size: -
v_call: TRBV7-9
d_call: -
cdr3_nt: TGTGCCAGCAGCTTAGGCGAGGGGCCCCAGCATTTT
cdr3_aa: CASSLGEGPQHF

j_call: TRBJ2-7
clone_size: -
v_call: TRBV19
d_call: -
cdr3_nt: TGTGCCAGTACCCCTCCAGGGGCCGGGACCTACGAGCAGTACTTC
cdr3_aa: CASTPPGAGTYEQYF

j_call: TRBJ2-7
clone_size: -
v_call: TRBV5-1
d_call: TRBD1
cdr3_nt: TGCGCCAGCGGAACATCGGGACAGTTCTACGAGCAGTACTTC
cdr3_aa: CASGTSGQFYEQYF

j_call: TRBJ2-1
clone_size: -
v_call: TRBV29-1
d_call: TRBD2
cdr3_nt: TGCAGCGTTAAGTGGACTAGCGGGGAGCAGTTCTTC
cdr3_aa: CSVKWTSGEQFF

j_call: TRBJ2-7
clone_size: -
v_call: TRBV2
d_call: -
cdr3_nt: TGTGCCAGCAGTGAATTTAGGTCCGAGCAGTACTTC
cdr3_aa: CASSEFRSEQYF

j_call: TRBJ1-2
clone_size: few
v_call: TRBV30
d_call: -
cdr3_nt: TGTGCCTGGGACGGAGCGACCTATGGCTACACCTTC
cdr3_aa: CAWDGATYGYTF

j_call: TRBJ2-1
clone_size: few
v_call: TRBV6-1
d_call: TRBD2
cdr3_nt: TGTGCCAGCAGTGAAATGAGTAGCGGGTACAATGAGCAGTTCTTC
cdr3_aa: CASSEMSSGYNEQFF

j_call: TRBJ2-7
clone_size: -
v_call: TRBV2
d_call: -
cdr3_nt: TGTGCCAGCAGTGTCGTGGCAGGGCACTCCTACGAGCAGTACTTC
cdr3_aa: CASSVVAGHSYEQYF

j_call: TRBJ2-2
clone_size: -
v_call: TRBV9
d_call: -
cdr3_nt: TGTGCCAGCAGCATACGACCTGAGCAATTTGGGACCGGGGAGCTGTTTTTT
cdr3_aa: CASSIRPEQFGTGELFF

j_call: TRBJ2-3
clone_size: once
v_call: TRBV7-3
d_call: -
cdr3_nt: TGTGCCAGCAGCTCCATGACCACAGATACGCAGTATTTT
cdr3_aa: CASSSMTTDTQYF

j_call: TRBJ2-4
clone_size: few
v_call: TRBV29-1
d_call: TRBD1
cdr3_nt: TGCAGCGCGGGGACAGTAGCCAAAAACATTCAGTACTTC
cdr3_aa: CSAGTVAKNIQYF

j_call: TRBJ2-1
clone_size: -
v_call: TRBV6-1
d_call: -
cdr3_nt: TGTGCCAGCAGAGGCAGCTGGGACGGGAGTGAGCAGTTCTTC
cdr3_aa: CASRGSWDGSEQFF

j_call: TRBJ1-2
clone_size: -
v_call: TRBV4-1
d_call: -
cdr3_nt: TGCGCCAGCAGCCTCCGAACAGGGCCGGACTATGGCTACACCTTC
cdr3_aa: CASSLRTGPDYGYTF

j_call: TRBJ2-3
clone_size: -
v_call: TRBV5-6
d_call: TRBD1
cdr3_nt: TGTGCCAGCAGCCCGACAGGGCCGAATACGCAGTATTTT
cdr3_aa: CASSPTGPNTQYF

j_call: TRBJ1-1
clone_size: -
v_call: TRBV4-1
d_call: -
cdr3_nt: TGCGCCAGCAACCGGGGTGGAGGGCTGGGGGCTTTCTTT
cdr3_aa: CASNRGGGLGAFF

j_call: TRBJ2-3
clone_size: few
v_call: TRBV23-1
d_call: TRBD1
cdr3_nt: TGCGCCAGCAGTGCCCAGGACAGGAACACAGATACGCAGTATTTT
cdr3_aa: CASSAQDRNTDTQYF

j_call: TRBJ2-1
clone_size: -
v_call: TRBV30
d_call: TRBD2
cdr3_nt: TGTGCCTGGAGTGCCCGGACTAGCGGGAACTACAATGAGCAGTTCTTC
cdr3_aa: CAWSARTSGNYNEQFF

j_call: TRBJ2-3
clone_size: few
v_call: TRBV29-1
d_call: TRBD2
cdr3_nt: TGCAGCGGAGTCGCGGGAGGGCCGACAGATACGCAGTATTTT
cdr3_aa: CSGVAGGPTDTQYF

j_call: TRBJ1-1
clone_size: -
v_call: TRBV29-1
d_call: -
cdr3_nt: TGCAGCGTTGGCGGGGAGGGACGAGGCTCTCGAACGACTGAAGCTTTCTTT
cdr3_aa: CSVGGEGRGSRTTEAFF

j_call: TRBJ2-1
clone_size: few
v_call: TRBV14
d_call: -
cdr3_nt: TGTGCCAGCAGAACTTCTCTAGCGAACAACTACAATGAGCAGTTCTTC
cdr3_aa: CASRTSLANNYNEQFF

j_call: TRBJ2-2
clone_size: -
v_call: TRBV29-1
d_call: TRBD1
cdr3_nt: TGCAGCGTCTCCGGGACAGGGTCCGGGGAGCTGTTTTTT
cdr3_aa: CSVSGTGSGELFF

j_call: TRBJ2-1
clone_size: few
v_call: TRBV5-1
d_call: TRBD2
cdr3_nt: TGCGCCAGCAGCTTTTCCCCTAGCGGGAGGAAAGAGCAGTTCTTC
cdr3_aa: CASSFSPSGRKEQFF

j_call: TRBJ2-2
clone_size: -
v_call: TRBV5-1
d_call: -
cdr3_nt: TGCGCCAGCAGCCTGCTGATCCTGAACACCGGGGAGCTGTTTTTT
cdr3_aa: CASSLLILNTGELFF

j_call: TRBJ2-7
clone_size: -
v_call: TRBV7-9
d_call: TRBD2
cdr3_nt: TGTGCCAGCAGCTTAGCTAGCGGGAGGACCTACGAGCAGTACTTC
cdr3_aa: CASSLASGRTYEQYF

j_call: TRBJ1-5
clone_size: -
v_call: TRBV11-2
d_call: -
cdr3_nt: TGTGCCAGCAGCTTAGCCGGGACCGACTGGGAGCCCCAGCATTTT
cdr3_aa: CASSLAGTDWEPQHF

j_call: TRBJ2-5
clone_size: -
v_call: TRBV2
d_call: -
cdr3_nt: TGTGCCAGCAGTGTCCGAGGGCGGGAGACCCAGTACTTC
cdr3_aa: CASSVRGRETQYF

j_call: TRBJ1-1
clone_size: -
v_call: TRBV29-1
d_call: -
cdr3_nt: TGCAGCGGAGGGAGACTGGTGAACACTGAAGCTTTCTTT
cdr3_aa: CSGGRLVNTEAFF

j_call: TRBJ1-2
clone_size: -
v_call: TRBV29-1
d_call: TRBD1
cdr3_nt: TGCAGCGCCAGCGGACAGGGAGGCTATGGCTACACCTTC
cdr3_aa: CSASGQGGYGYTF

j_call: TRBJ2-3
clone_size: few
v_call: TRBV5-1
d_call: TRBD1
cdr3_nt: TGCGCCAGCAGCTTGGTGAGGACAGGGGCCACAGATACGCAGTATTTT
cdr3_aa: CASSLVRTGATDTQYF